This T cell receptor (beta chain) was obtained from a study of blood T cell repertoires in COVID-19. Study summary: Collection of acute and convalescent COVID-19 samples took place in the United States, Italy and Spain. T cells, B-cell-depleted T cells, or PBMCs supplied cDNA or gDNA.

The authors' processing: The assay estimated nucleated cells by amplifying reference gene primers. Produced via immunoSEQ multiplex PCR; TCRdb's table is partial and in-frame only. V, J and clone size derive from that table, while D and trimming were established from the DNA sequence. The sample holds some 670,000 clones, just under 90% seen once. Trimming shortened V by 3 bases and J by 7 bases, and 18 bases separated the two germline ends. Germline values: CDR1 MGHRA, CDR2 YSYEKL. This CDR3 has 15 residues. The chain couples TRBV4-1 to TRBJ1-2, with unresolved D. This TCR was sampled from a woman aged 18-29 years with acute or convalescent COVID-19. The specimen was peripheral blood. The DNA for the CDR3 is TGCGCCAGCAGCCAGGAACTACAAGGAAGAGGTGGCTACACCTTC. Its translation: CASSQELQGRGGYTF.